Below are 21 T cell receptor beta chains sequenced from a single sample in a study of CD8+ T cells in alopecia areata. Following RNA extraction, reverse transcription yielded cDNA that acted as the sequencing template. Data came from immunoSEQ multiplex PCR; TCRdb stores just in-frame clones and leaves some out. Seen here are about 180,000 clones, 65% to 75% observed once, and the top ten hold approximately 10%. This material consisted of CD8+ T cells sorted from blood, taken at week 0. These TCRs come from a human donor with alopecia areata.

V is TRBV2 and J is TRBJ1-1; D gene uncertain. The V gene's germline CDR1 is SNHLY and CDR2 FYNNEI. Trimming pared 8 bases from V and 0 bases from J, leaving 10 bases between. The CDR3 extends over 13 amino acids. The CDR3 region is CASRATVNTEAFF. The CDR3, as DNA: TGTGCCAGCCGCGCAACGGTGAACACTGAAGCTTTCTTT. The whole variable domain, remainder taken from reference TRBV2 and TRBJ1-1, is EPEVTQTPSHQVTQMGQEVILRCVPISNHLYFYWYRQILGQKVEFLVSFYNNEISEKSEIFDDQFSVERPDGSNFTLKIRSTKLEDSAMYFCASRATVNTEAFFGQGTRLTVV.

The rearrangement joins TRBV9 to TRBJ1-2; tentatively, D is TRBD1 (5 bases). Trimming pared 5 bases from V and 4 bases from J, leaving 12 bases between. The CDR3 runs 13 residues. Germline CDR1 and CDR2: SGDLS and YYNGEE. CDR3 sequence: CASSSGLPYGYTF. CDR3 in DNA: TGTGCCAGCAGTTCGGGGCTCCCCTATGGCTACACCTTC.

The chain has TRBV11-2 and TRBJ2-5; tentatively, D is TRBD2 (5 bases). Germline V gene lookup returns CDR1 SGHAT and CDR2 FQNNGV. CDR3 length equals 14 residues. V shed 8 bases and J shed 9 bases, with 22 bases lying between them. The CDR3 sequence: CASWRGLDREPQYF. CDR3 nucleotide sequence: TGTGCCAGCTGGAGAGGGTTGGATAGGGAACCCCAGTACTTC.

The rearrangement links TRBV29-1 to TRBJ1-2, with D unclear. This CDR3 is 11 amino acids long. With 4 bases removed from V and 5 bases from J, the gap between germline ends came to 8 bases. Germline V lookup: CDR1 SQVTM, CDR2 ANQGSEA. CDR3 amino acids: CSVVGSYGYTF. The CDR3 region has the DNA TGCAGCGTTGTCGGGAGTTATGGCTACACCTTC.

This rearrangement joins TRBV29-1 to TRBJ1-4, with D possibly matching TRBD1 (6 bases). CDR3 size: 16 residues. The V gene's germline CDR1 is SQVTM and CDR2 ANQGSEA. Trimming removed 6 bases at V and 0 bases at J, with 17 bases between. CDR3 region: CSVYLDRLATNEKLFF. The DNA of the CDR3 is TGCAGCGTCTACCTGGACAGATTAGCAACTAATGAAAAACTGTTTTTT.

The J gene is TRBJ2-2, the V gene TRBV7-9, with a tentative D call TRBD1 (6 bases). Germline V gene sequence: CDR1 SEHNR, CDR2 FQNEAQ (reference sequence). V was pared by 5 bases and J by 3 bases, with 13 bases between. The CDR3 length is 15 residues. The CDR3 region has the DNA TGTGCCAGCAGCCTCCAGGGGAAGGACACCGGGGAGCTGTTTTTT. It translates to CASSLQGKDTGELFF.

The V gene is TRBV11-2, the J gene TRBJ1-2; TRBD1 matches 7 bases. Germline trimming cut 3 bases from V and 1 base from J; bases unmatched to any gene: 5. Germline loops: CDR1 SGHAT, CDR2 FQNNGV. The CDR3 sequence is 15 residues long. CDR3 nucleotide sequence: TGTGCCAGCAGCTTGGGACAGACGATTAACTATGGCTACACCTTC. This sequence encodes CASSLGQTINYGYTF. Full variable domain (outside the CDR3, taken from reference TRBV11-2 and TRBJ1-2): EAGVAQSPRYKIIEKRQSVAFWCNPISGHATLYWYQQILGQGPKLLIQFQNNGVVDDSQLPKDRFSAERLKGVDSTLKIQPAKLEDSAVYLCASSLGQTINYGYTFGSGTRLTVV.

The rearrangement joins TRBV5-1 to TRBJ2-3; a possible D gene is TRBD2 (6 bases). V was shortened by 0 bases and J by 0 bases, with 14 bases between the two germline ends. The CDR3 is made up of 17 amino acids. CDR1 is SGHRS, CDR2 YFSETQ, per germline. The chain's CDR3 is CASSLASEKESTDTQYF. The CDR3 DNA follows: TGCGCCAGCAGCTTGGCTAGCGAGAAGGAAAGCACAGATACGCAGTATTTT.

The CDR3 loop reads CASSPQRQVQETQYF. The CDR3 bases are TGTGCCAGCTCACCTCAACGACAGGTTCAAGAGACCCAGTACTTC. V and J are TRBV18 and TRBJ2-5; possibly TRBD1 for D (6 bases). The CDR3 length is 15 residues. Deletions cut 3 bases from V and 2 bases from J, with 13 bases between. The V gene's germline CDR1 is KGHSH and CDR2 LQKENI. Using reference TRBV18 and TRBJ2-5 for the parts outside the CDR3, the full variable domain is NAGVMQNPRHLVRRRGQEARLRCSPMKGHSHVYWYRQLPEEGLKFMVYLQKENIIDESGMPKERFSAEFPKEGPSILRIQQVVRGDSAAYFCASSPQRQVQETQYFGPGTRLLVL.

The V and J genes are TRBV15 and TRBJ2-7; D remains unclear. V gave up 5 bases and J gave up 2 bases, with 13 bases separating them. Germline lookup yields CDR1 LNHNV and CDR2 YYDKDF (reference sequence). The CDR3 runs 14 residues. CDR3 bases: TGTGCCACCAGCCGAAGGGTACGCCCCTACGAGCAGTACTTC. Its protein is CATSRRVRPYEQYF.

The V gene is TRBV5-6, the J gene TRBJ1-1; no firm D call. The CDR3 covers 12 residues. Looked up from germline, CDR1 is SGHDT and CDR2 is YYEEEE. The germline V and J ends were trimmed by 0 bases and 6 bases, with 6 bases remaining between them. CDR3 DNA sequence: TGTGCCAGCAGCTTGGAAGGCGCTGAAGCTTTCTTT. This sequence encodes CASSLEGAEAFF.

The V gene is TRBV7-3, the J gene TRBJ2-3; 8 nucleotides agree with TRBD2. CDR3 length: 15 amino acids. Trimming at V came to 6 bases and at J to 4 bases, leaving 9 bases not matched to a gene. Germline V gene sequence: CDR1 SGHTA, CDR2 FQGTGA. The chain's CDR3 is CASSSTGGRADTQYF. The DNA for the CDR3 is TGTGCCAGCAGTTCCACGGGGGGGCGTGCAGATACGCAGTATTTT.

The chain carries TRBV6-7 and TRBJ2-6; D remains unclear. TRBV6-7 is sorted into the ORF group, with uncertain function. This CDR3 contains 17 residues. V was clipped by 2 bases and J by 0 bases, with 11 bases between them. CDR3 bases: TGTGCCAGCAGTTACCCGAAGAAGAGCTCTGGGGCCAACGTCCTGACTTTC. Translated, it gives CASSYPKKSSGANVLTF.

V usage is TRBV29-1 and J usage is TRBJ1-1; D is possibly TRBD1 (6 bases). CDR3 length: 13 amino acids. Trimming stripped 7 bases from V and 2 bases from J, with 14 bases between. The germline V gene has CDR1 SQVTM and CDR2 ANQGSEA. The CDR3 DNA follows: TGCAGCGATAAGGGGGACCCTAACACTGAAGCTTTCTTT. This translates into CSDKGDPNTEAFF.

This clone has only a few counts. V and J are TRBV29-1 and TRBJ1-2, with D unresolved. Germline V gene sequence: CDR1 SQVTM, CDR2 ANQGSEA. This CDR3 spans 11 amino acids. V lost 3 bases to trimming and J lost 7 bases, with 9 bases between them. As DNA, the CDR3 is TGCAGCGTTGACATCAAGGCTGGCTACACCTTC. It translates to CSVDIKAGYTF.

V is TRBV6-6 and J is TRBJ1-5; D ambiguous. The V end lost 5 bases, the J end lost 4 bases, and 6 bases lay between the germline ends. The germline CDR1 and CDR2 sequences are MNHNY and SVGAGI (reference sequence). The CDR3 is 12 amino acids. CDR3 protein: CASSHLNQPQHF. DNA of the CDR3: TGTGCCAGCAGTCACCTTAATCAGCCCCAGCATTTT.

The chain employs TRBV6-5 and TRBJ2-1; D not resolved. In germline, CDR1 is MNHEY, CDR2 SVGAGI. CDR3 length equals 11 residues. Trimming cost V 2 bases and J 10 bases, with 6 bases left between them. The CDR3: CASSYNDEQFF. CDR3 DNA: TGTGCCAGCAGTTACAACGACGAGCAGTTCTTC.

The V and J genes are TRBV7-9 and TRBJ2-2; 8 positions agree with TRBD1. With V trimmed by 6 bases and J by 0 bases, 6 bases remained unmatched. Germline values: CDR1 SEHNR, CDR2 FQNEAQ (reference sequence). CDR3 length equals 16 residues. In DNA, the CDR3 is TGTGCCAGCAGTTCACAACAGGGGGCGAACACCGGGGAGCTGTTTTTT. Protein: CASSSQQGANTGELFF.

This sequence joins TRBV29-1 and TRBJ2-7; TRBD2 agrees at 7 bases. The CDR3 loop spans 13 amino acids. Germline CDR1 SQVTM, CDR2 ANQGSEA. The J segment lost 0 bases and the V segment lost 7 bases, leaving 6 bases of the junction unmatched. For the CDR3, the DNA is TGCAGCGGCACCGGGACTAACTCCTACGAGCAGTACTTC. Its translation is CSGTGTNSYEQYF.

This chain uses TRBV9 with TRBJ2-7, with a weak D call TRBD1 (5 bases). V lost 4 bases and J 7 bases, leaving 15 bases between the germline ends. Germline V lookup: CDR1 SGDLS, CDR2 YYNGEE. This CDR3 region has 13 residues. CDR3 DNA: TGTGCCAGCAGCACTACCTCAGGGTCGGAGCAGTACTTC. Translating gives CASSTTSGSEQYF.

This clone was picked up one time. J is TRBJ2-1 and V is TRBV30; no clear D gene. V gave up 2 bases and J gave up 5 bases, with 1 base separating them. The CDR3 is made up of 10 amino acids. Germline lookup yields CDR1 GTSNPN and CDR2 SVGIG (reference sequence). The CDR3 DNA follows: TGTGCCTGGAGTAACAATGAGCAGTTCTTC. Translation gives CAWSNNEQFF.